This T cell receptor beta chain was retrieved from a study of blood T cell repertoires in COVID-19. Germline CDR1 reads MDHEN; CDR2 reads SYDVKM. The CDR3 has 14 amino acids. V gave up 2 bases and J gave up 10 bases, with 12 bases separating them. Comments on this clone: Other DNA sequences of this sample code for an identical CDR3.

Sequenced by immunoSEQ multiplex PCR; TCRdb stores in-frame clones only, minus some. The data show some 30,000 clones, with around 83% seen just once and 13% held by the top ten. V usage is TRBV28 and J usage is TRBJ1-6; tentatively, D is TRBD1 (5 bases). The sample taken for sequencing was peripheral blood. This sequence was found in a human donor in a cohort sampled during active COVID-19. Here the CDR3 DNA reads TGTGCCAGCAGTTTAGGGCAGGGTAACTCACCCCTCCACTTT. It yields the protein CASSLGQGNSPLHF.